What follows are 32 T cell receptor beta chains derived from one specimen sequenced in a study of shared clonotypes between healthy human individuals. Produced via immunoSEQ multiplex PCR; TCRdb's table is partial and in-frame only. In the table there are 2.3 million or so clones, over 90% of which are singletons. Sample: naive CD4+ T cells from PBMCs. Subset denoted: CD45RA+ positively selected. The source is a man between 18 and 35 years old in good health. Some clones in this sample may be carry-over from other donors' samples.

This clone was observed once. This chain joins TRBV2 and TRBJ2-7; 9 bases line up with TRBD2. CDR3 length: 15 residues. V gave up 7 bases and J gave up 0 bases; unmatched junction bases: 7. The germline V gene encodes CDR1 SNHLY and CDR2 FYNNEI. CDR3 residues: CASNSLAGTSYEQYF. As DNA, the CDR3 is TGTGCCAGCAACAGTCTAGCGGGAACCTCCTACGAGCAGTACTTC.

As to this clone: The same CDR3 also results from other DNA sequences found in this sample. The rearrangement joins TRBV18 to TRBJ2-2; D may be TRBD1 (6 bases). The CDR3 has 13 residues. Trimming stripped 6 bases from V and 4 bases from J, with 9 bases between. Germline V gives CDR1 KGHSH, CDR2 LQKENI. Written as DNA, the CDR3 is TGTGCCAGCTCGCCGGACAGCACCGGGGAGCTGTTTTTT. It encodes CASSPDSTGELFF.

This clone was counted a single time. The V call is TRBV6-1, the J call TRBJ2-3, with D uncertain. Trimming cost V 0 bases and J 6 bases, with 10 bases left between them. Germline CDR1 MNHNS, CDR2 SASEGT. The CDR3 totals 14 residues. The CDR3 reads CASSEAGAADTQYF. DNA for the CDR3: TGTGCCAGCAGTGAAGCAGGAGCCGCCGATACGCAGTATTTT.

The chain recombines TRBV9 with TRBJ2-7; D possibly uses TRBD1 or TRBD2 (5 bases each). V was pared by 4 bases and J by 0 bases, with 11 bases between. The CDR3 is 14 amino acids. Per germline, CDR1 SGDLS and CDR2 YYNGEE. This CDR3 is CASSPRDVSYEQYF. The CDR3 region has the DNA TGTGCCAGCAGCCCTAGGGACGTCTCCTACGAGCAGTACTTC. Full variable domain (rest looked up from reference TRBV9 and TRBJ2-7): DSGVTQTPKHLITATGQRVTLRCSPRSGDLSVYWYQQSLDQGLQFLIQYYNGEERAKGNILERFSAQQFPDLHSELNLSSLELGDSALYFCASSPRDVSYEQYFGPGTRLTVT.

Points on this clone: Other nucleotide sequences in the sample specify the same CDR3. The chain links TRBV28 to TRBJ2-7, with 10 bases matching TRBD1. This CDR3 region has 13 residues. V trimming: 8 bases; J trimming: 4 bases; junction bases outside the gene matches: 5. Per the germline V gene, CDR1 is MDHEN and CDR2 is SYDVKM. The CDR3 reads CASGPGQGYEQYF. CDR3 DNA sequence: TGTGCCAGCGGACCGGGACAGGGGTACGAGCAGTACTTC.

The genes are TRBV5-1 and TRBJ1-1; 7 nucleotides match TRBD1. CDR1 is SGHRS and CDR2 is YFSETQ in the germline V gene. The V and J ends lost 6 bases and 0 bases, in that order; junction bases with no gene match: 8. The CDR3 has 15 amino acids. Written as DNA, the CDR3 is TGCGCCAGCAATCGGGACAGTCCTTTGAACACTGAAGCTTTCTTT. Amino acids: CASNRDSPLNTEAFF.

For the CDR3, the DNA is TGCGCCAGCAGCTTATGGCAGGGGAACACTGAAGCTTTCTTT. Its translation is CASSLWQGNTEAFF. V usage is TRBV5-1 and J usage is TRBJ1-1; tentatively, D is TRBD1 (5 bases). The CDR3 is 14 amino acids. Trimming cost V 2 bases and J 1 base, with 9 bases left between them. Germline loops: CDR1 SGHRS, CDR2 YFSETQ.

This chain links TRBV6-5 with TRBJ2-3, with 7 bases that match TRBD1. Germline V gives CDR1 MNHEY, CDR2 SVGAGI. J gave up 1 base and V 6 bases, and 4 bases lay outside the gene matches. The CDR3 loop spans 14 amino acids. This chain's CDR3 is CASRNRGGTDTQYF. The CDR3 DNA sequence: TGTGCCAGCAGAAACAGGGGAGGCACAGATACGCAGTATTTT.

This chain uses TRBV5-1 with TRBJ2-1, with D perhaps TRBD2 (6 bases). The CDR3 is 16 residues long. V was shortened by 4 bases and J by 7 bases, with 21 bases between the two germline ends. CDR1 is SGHRS and CDR2 is YFSETQ in the germline V gene. CDR3: CASSLAGDGSGNEQFF. CDR3 bases: TGCGCCAGCAGCCTGGCAGGAGACGGGAGCGGGAATGAGCAGTTCTTC.

This clone was detected only once. V and J are TRBV7-2 and TRBJ2-1; D not resolved. The germline CDR1 and CDR2 sequences are SGHTA and FQGNSA. The CDR3 runs to 11 residues. V was trimmed by 4 bases and J by 10 bases, leaving 8 bases between them. DNA for the CDR3: TGTGCCAGCAGCTCCCTATGGGAGCAGTTCTTC. It encodes CASSSLWEQFF.

The chain is built from TRBV30 and TRBJ2-1; TRBD2 matches 9 bases. The CDR3 is 15 amino acids. Germline V lookup: CDR1 GTSNPN, CDR2 SVGIG (reference sequence). Unmatched junction bases numbered 7, after V lost 0 bases and J lost 7 bases. The CDR3 sequence is CAWSVGASGGNEQFF. The CDR3 nucleotides read TGTGCCTGGAGTGTTGGAGCGAGCGGGGGGAATGAGCAGTTCTTC.

The chain couples TRBV6-9 to TRBJ2-2; D ambiguous. Trimming shortened V by 7 bases and J by 0 bases, and 6 bases separated the two germline ends. The CDR3 extends over 13 amino acids. The germline gives CDR1 MNHGY, CDR2 SVAAGI. The CDR3 reads CASTDPNTGELFF. Written as DNA, the CDR3 is TGTGCCAGCACCGATCCGAACACCGGGGAGCTGTTTTTT.

The chain uses TRBV5-1 and TRBJ1-2; D uncertain. Trimming took 0 bases from V and 6 from J, leaving 6 bases between them. CDR3 length: 12 amino acids. The germline V gene encodes CDR1 SGHRS and CDR2 YFSETQ. The CDR3 protein is CASSLASHGYTF. CDR3 DNA: TGCGCCAGCAGCTTGGCCTCCCATGGCTACACCTTC.

For the CDR3, the DNA is TGTGCCAGCAGCCTATTGGGGACAGGGGCGATCTCTGGAAACACCATATATTTT. This encodes CASSLLGTGAISGNTIYF. This chain joins TRBV28 and TRBJ1-3; 10 bases map to TRBD1. In germline, CDR1 is MDHEN, CDR2 SYDVKM. V lost 6 bases and J lost 0; bases outside the gene matches: 11. The CDR3 is 18 amino acids.

As regards this clone: Other DNA sequences from this sample encode an identical CDR3 as well. The chain links TRBV7-9 to TRBJ1-1; D call uncertain. V gave up 1 base and J gave up 8 bases, with 8 bases separating them. Germline V gene lookup returns CDR1 SEHNR and CDR2 FQNEAQ (reference sequence). The CDR3 consists of 12 residues. In DNA form, the CDR3 reads TGTGCCAGCAGCTTAGGGAGGACCGAAGCTTTCTTT. It codes for CASSLGRTEAFF. The full variable domain, completed using reference TRBV7-9 and TRBJ1-1, is DTGVSQNPRHKITKRGQNVTFRCDPISEHNRLYWYRQTLGQGPEFLTYFQNEAQLEKSRLLSDRFSAERPKGSFSTLEIQRTEQGDSAMYLCASSLGRTEAFFGQGTRLTVV.

This clone was recorded only once. This chain connects TRBV7-6 to TRBJ2-3; D gene unclear. The V end was cut by 7 bases, the J end by 2 bases, with 10 bases between. Germline lookup yields CDR1 SGHVS and CDR2 FNYEAQ. The CDR3 is 13 residues long. The CDR3 DNA follows: TGTGCCAGCACCCAAGACATCACAGATACGCAGTATTTT. Protein product: CASTQDITDTQYF.

The chain couples TRBV7-9 to TRBJ2-1; D may be TRBD1 (5 bases). The CDR3 loop spans 14 amino acids. Germline V CDR1 and CDR2: SEHNR, FQNEAQ (reference sequence). Trimming pared 4 bases from V and 5 bases from J, leaving 12 bases between. The DNA for the CDR3 is TGTGCCAGCAGCTCTGGACAAGACCACAATGAGCAGTTCTTC. Encoded protein: CASSSGQDHNEQFF.

V usage is TRBV5-8 and J usage is TRBJ1-1; no clear D. Trimming removed 1 base at V and 5 bases at J, with 9 bases between. The V gene's germline CDR1 is SGHTS and CDR2 YDEGEE. The CDR3 loop spans 13 amino acids. CDR3: CASSLSKGTEAFF. Here the CDR3 DNA reads TGTGCCAGCAGCTTGAGTAAGGGAACTGAAGCTTTCTTT.

The table lists this clone with a count of one. This chain connects TRBV7-2 to TRBJ2-3, with 10 bases identical to TRBD2. The V segment lost 3 bases and the J segment 11 bases; nucleotides outside the gene matches: 14. This CDR3 contains 16 residues. Germline V gene data show CDR1 as SGHTA and CDR2 as FQGNSA. The CDR3 sequence: CASSLTGLASVPVQYF. In nucleotides, the CDR3 is TGTGCCAGCAGCTTGACGGGACTAGCGAGCGTCCCGGTGCAGTATTTT.

The rearrangement joins TRBV18 to TRBJ1-4, with no clear D. V lost 6 bases, J lost 0 bases, and 8 bases lay in between. Per germline, CDR1 KGHSH and CDR2 LQKENI. CDR3 size: 14 residues. CDR3 sequence: CASSQKATNEKLFF. The CDR3 DNA reads as TGTGCCAGCTCCCAAAAGGCAACTAATGAAAAACTGTTTTTT.

This clone appeared a single time. The chain recombines TRBV25-1 with TRBJ1-1; no firm D call. This CDR3 is 16 amino acids long. V shed 1 base and J shed 4 bases, with 16 bases lying between them. The germline CDR1 and CDR2 sequences are MGHDK and SYGVNS. CDR3 protein: CASSEFGRPSGTEAFF. The CDR3 DNA is TGTGCCAGCAGTGAATTTGGCAGGCCTTCGGGCACTGAAGCTTTCTTT. The full variable domain, with the rest looked up from reference TRBV25-1 and TRBJ1-1, is EADIYQTPRYLVIGTGKKITLECSQTMGHDKMYWYQQDPGMELHLIHYSYGVNSTEKGDLSSESTVSRIRTEHFPLTLESARPSHTSQYLCASSEFGRPSGTEAFFGQGTRLTVV.

Comment on this clone: At the DNA level, this CDR3 is encoded by other sequences in the same sample as well. This chain joins TRBV10-3 and TRBJ2-7; 9 positions match TRBD2. Germline V lookup: CDR1 ENHRY, CDR2 SYGVKD. The CDR3 is 13 residues long. V trimming: 5 bases; J trimming: 3 bases; junction bases outside the gene matches: 2. CDR3 DNA: TGTGCCATCAGTCCTAGCGGGAACTACGAGCAGTACTTC. Its translation is CAISPSGNYEQYF.

This chain uses TRBV6-5 with TRBJ2-1; TRBD1 or TRBD2 may be the D gene (5 bases each). This CDR3 has 14 amino acids. Germline V gene lookup returns CDR1 MNHEY and CDR2 SVGAGI. Trimming left V 4 bases short and J 5 bases short, with 12 bases between. The DNA for the CDR3 is TGTGCCAGCAGTTTTAGGCAGGGACACAATGAGCAGTTCTTC. This encodes CASSFRQGHNEQFF.

The CDR3 protein is CASSVGTGYGYTF. The CDR3 DNA reads TGTGCCAGCAGTGTAGGGACAGGCTATGGCTACACCTTC. V usage is TRBV28 and J usage is TRBJ1-2, with TRBD1 matching over 8 bases. Germline values: CDR1 MDHEN, CDR2 SYDVKM. This CDR3 has 13 amino acids. Unmatched junction bases numbered 3, after V lost 5 bases and J lost 4 bases.

This chain connects TRBV5-4 to TRBJ2-7; 11 positions agree with TRBD2. Germline V gene data show CDR1 as SGHNT and CDR2 as YYREEE (reference sequence). CDR3 length: 16 residues. V trimming: 0 bases; J trimming: 4 bases; junction bases outside the gene matches: 6. The CDR3 region has the DNA TGTGCCAGCAGCTTGGGGGAGGGACTAGCGGAATACGAGCAGTACTTC. Protein sequence: CASSLGEGLAEYEQYF.

V usage is TRBV7-9 and J usage is TRBJ1-6, with D maybe TRBD1 (6 bases). Trimming stripped 1 base from V and 1 base from J, with 17 bases between. This CDR3 comprises 19 residues. Per the germline V gene, CDR1 is SEHNR and CDR2 is FQNEAQ (reference sequence). The CDR3 sequence: CASSLERPGAGSYNSPLHF. The CDR3 DNA follows: TGTGCCAGCAGCTTAGAAAGGCCAGGGGCTGGGTCCTATAATTCACCCCTCCACTTT.

The chain employs TRBV11-2 and TRBJ2-1, with 11 bases lining up with TRBD2. CDR3 length: 16 residues. Germline lookup yields CDR1 SGHAT and CDR2 FQNNGV. V lost 5 bases, J lost 7 bases, and 10 bases stayed unmatched. The CDR3 sequence: CASSLAFSSGRNEQFF. The CDR3 DNA is TGTGCCAGCAGCCTCGCTTTTTCTAGCGGGAGGAATGAGCAGTTCTTC.

Comments on this clone: This specimen includes other DNA sequences encoding the same CDR3. The V call is TRBV28, the J call TRBJ1-3; tentative D call: TRBD1 (5 bases). V was pared by 5 bases and J by 2 bases, with 10 bases between. Germline values: CDR1 MDHEN, CDR2 SYDVKM. CDR3 length equals 14 residues. The CDR3: CASSPGGAGNTIYF. The DNA of the CDR3 is TGTGCCAGCAGTCCGGGGGGAGCTGGAAACACCATATATTTT.

The chain recombines TRBV18 with TRBJ2-7; TRBD2 aligns across 10 bases. Germline loops: CDR1 KGHSH, CDR2 LQKENI. The CDR3 loop spans 14 amino acids. The trim removed 3 bases at V and 3 bases at J, leaving 2 bases unmatched. The CDR3 DNA follows: TGTGCCAGCTCACCGTCTAGCGGGAGCTACGAGCAGTACTTC. Its translation is CASSPSSGSYEQYF.

This clone was picked up a small number of times. The genes are TRBV7-8 and TRBJ1-1; TRBD1 is a possible D gene (5 bases). Germline CDR1 and CDR2: SGHVS and FQNEAQ. The CDR3 is made up of 14 amino acids. V lost 6 bases and J lost 5, with 16 bases in between. The CDR3 nucleotides are TGTGCCAGCAGTCTTCGGGACTCAGGGACTGAAGCTTTCTTT. Amino acids: CASSLRDSGTEAFF.

The chain uses TRBV9 and TRBJ1-2; D is ambiguous. The CDR3 is made up of 13 amino acids. Looked up from germline, CDR1 is SGDLS and CDR2 is YYNGEE. V was shortened by 4 bases and J by 3 bases, with 10 bases between the two germline ends. CDR3 region: CASSPWEHYGYTF. Written as DNA, the CDR3 is TGTGCCAGCAGCCCGTGGGAACACTATGGCTACACCTTC.

This sequence joins TRBV15 and TRBJ1-2; TRBD1 aligns across 7 bases. This CDR3 spans 12 amino acids. The junction had 3 bases not matched to a gene; V was cut back by 3 bases and J by 8 bases. Germline loops: CDR1 LNHNV, CDR2 YYDKDF (reference sequence). Here the CDR3 DNA reads TGTGCCACCAGCAGCGGGACAGCCGGCTACACCTTC. Translation: CATSSGTAGYTF.